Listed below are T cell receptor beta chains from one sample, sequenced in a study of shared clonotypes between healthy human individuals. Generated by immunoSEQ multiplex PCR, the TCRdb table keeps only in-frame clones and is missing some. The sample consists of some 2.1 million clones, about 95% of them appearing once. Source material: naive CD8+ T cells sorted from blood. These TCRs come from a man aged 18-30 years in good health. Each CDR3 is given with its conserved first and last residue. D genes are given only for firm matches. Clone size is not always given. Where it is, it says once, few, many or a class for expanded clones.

DNA: TGTGCCAGCAGTGAAAGGGGATTGGGACAGGGCTACGCGAATGAGCAGTTCTTC; CDR3: CASSERGLGQGYANEQFF; V: TRBV6-1; size: .; J: TRBJ2-1; D: TRBD1
DNA: TGCAGTGCTTGGTGGGGGGAAGGCTACACCTTC; CDR3: CSAWWGEGYTF; V: TRBV20-1; size: .; J: TRBJ1-2; D: .
DNA: TGTGCCAGCAGTTACGACCCCGGCCCCGGTAACTATGGCTACACCTTC; CDR3: CASSYDPGPGNYGYTF; V: TRBV6-5; size: .; J: TRBJ1-2; D: .
DNA: TGTGCCAGCAGCGAACAGACAGGGGGCCCCTACGAGCAGTACTTC; CDR3: CASSEQTGGPYEQYF; V: TRBV13; size: .; J: TRBJ2-7; D: TRBD1
DNA: TGTGCCAGCAGCTTCCAGGGGTGGTCCACTGAAGCTTTCTTT; CDR3: CASSFQGWSTEAFF; V: TRBV13; size: .; J: TRBJ1-1; D: .
DNA: TGTGCCTGGTCTAGCGGGGACTACTTTGATGAGCAGTTCTTC; CDR3: CAWSSGDYFDEQFF; V: TRBV30; size: .; J: TRBJ2-1; D: TRBD2
DNA: TGTGCCAGCAGCGCCAGGGGGCTTAGCACAGATACGCAGTATTTT; CDR3: CASSARGLSTDTQYF; V: TRBV9; size: once; J: TRBJ2-3; D: TRBD1
DNA: TGTGCCAGCACCGGGCCCCAGGAGGCAGATACGCAGTATTTT; CDR3: CASTGPQEADTQYF; V: TRBV6-5; size: .; J: TRBJ2-3; D: .
DNA: TGTGCCAGCAGTTTAATCGGGCGGAAGGATACGCAGTATTTT; CDR3: CASSLIGRKDTQYF; V: TRBV27; size: .; J: TRBJ2-3; D: .
DNA: TGTGCCAGCAGCTTTGACGGGTCGATCGTGGAGACCCAGTACTTC; CDR3: CASSFDGSIVETQYF; V: TRBV9; size: .; J: TRBJ2-5; D: .
DNA: TGTGCCAGCAGTTTTCGAAGCGACTACGAGCAGTACTTC; CDR3: CASSFRSDYEQYF; V: TRBV27; size: .; J: TRBJ2-7; D: .
DNA: TGTGCCAGCAGCTTAGGCGCAGAGACCCAGTACTTC; CDR3: CASSLGAETQYF; V: TRBV7-9; size: .; J: TRBJ2-5; D: .
DNA: TGTGCCAGCAGCTCGAATAAGGGAGAGAGCTATGGCTACACCTTC; CDR3: CASSSNKGESYGYTF; V: TRBV7-9; size: .; J: TRBJ1-2; D: .
DNA: TGTGCCAGCAGTCCAGGGGAGGCCGAGCAGTACTTC; CDR3: CASSPGEAEQYF; V: TRBV6-6; size: .; J: TRBJ2-7; D: .
DNA: TGTGCCAGCAGTTTGAGCCGATGGGGACAGGCGAACACCGGGGAGCTGTTTTTT; CDR3: CASSLSRWGQANTGELFF; V: TRBV28; size: .; J: TRBJ2-2; D: TRBD1
DNA: TGTGCCAGCAGACCAGGGACAGGGGACTTCTACGAGCAGTACTTC; CDR3: CASRPGTGDFYEQYF; V: TRBV11-2; size: .; J: TRBJ2-7; D: TRBD1
DNA: TGTGCCAGCAGCCAATACTTACTAGCGGGCCCGTCCTACGAGCAGTACTTC; CDR3: CASSQYLLAGPSYEQYF; V: TRBV7-6; size: .; J: TRBJ2-7; D: TRBD2
DNA: TGTGCCACCAGCGGACCGACAGGGGGCGCGGCTGAAGCTTTCTTT; CDR3: CATSGPTGGAAEAFF; V: TRBV15; size: .; J: TRBJ1-1; D: TRBD1
DNA: TGTGCCCATTCCGAGACAGTGAGCTCTGGAAACACCATATATTTT; CDR3: CAHSETVSSGNTIYF; V: TRBV10-3; size: .; J: TRBJ1-3; D: .
DNA: TGTGCCACCACCCTAGGGGGGGCCAGCTCCTACGAGCAGTACTTC; CDR3: CATTLGGASSYEQYF; V: TRBV15; size: .; J: TRBJ2-7; D: .
DNA: TGTGCCAGCAGCGTAGAGAATGCCCCATCCTACAATGAGCAGTTCTTC; CDR3: CASSVENAPSYNEQFF; V: TRBV9; size: .; J: TRBJ2-1; D: .
DNA: TGTGCCAGCAGTTTGCGACAGGCTGCGTTGGCTTTCTTT; CDR3: CASSLRQAALAFF; V: TRBV28; size: .; J: TRBJ1-1; D: .
DNA: TGCGCCAGCAGCGCTCAAGGACAGGGTACGGAGTACACCGGGGAGCTGTTTTTT; CDR3: CASSAQGQGTEYTGELFF; V: TRBV5-1; size: .; J: TRBJ2-2; D: TRBD1
DNA: TGTGCCAGCAGCCCAGGGATCGGTTCACCCCTCCACTTT; CDR3: CASSPGIGSPLHF; V: TRBV4-2; size: few; J: TRBJ1-6; D: .
DNA: TGTGCCAGCAGCTCGGGACCCTACGAGCAGTACTTC; CDR3: CASSSGPYEQYF; V: TRBV7-9; size: .; J: TRBJ2-7; D: .
DNA: TGTGCCAGCAGTGAAGATCCCCACCGGTCCACAGATACGCAGTATTTT; CDR3: CASSEDPHRSTDTQYF; V: TRBV6-1; size: once; J: TRBJ2-3; D: .
DNA: TGTGCCAGCAGCGAAGCGGGATCTAGCACAGATACGCAGTATTTT; CDR3: CASSEAGSSTDTQYF; V: TRBV9; size: .; J: TRBJ2-3; D: TRBD2
DNA: TGCGCCAGCAGCTTGGCAGGGCCGGAAGCTTTCTTT; CDR3: CASSLAGPEAFF; V: TRBV5-1; size: .; J: TRBJ1-1; D: .
DNA: TGTGCCAGCAGCGTATCTCGTTCTAGCGGGGGTTCCCCCGGTATCCAGTACTTC; CDR3: CASSVSRSSGGSPGIQYF; V: TRBV9; size: .; J: TRBJ2-5; D: TRBD2
DNA: TGCGCCAGCAGTGAGTCACCAGGGGACGGCTACACCTTC; CDR3: CASSESPGDGYTF; V: TRBV10-1; size: .; J: TRBJ1-2; D: .
DNA: TGTGCCAGCTCACCACCGAGGGGAGCAGGGCTTTTTGATGGGACCCAGTACTTC; CDR3: CASSPPRGAGLFDGTQYF; V: TRBV18; size: .; J: TRBJ2-5; D: .
DNA: TGTGCCAGCAGTTTATCGAGCGGGGGTCTCTACAATGAGCAGTTCTTC; CDR3: CASSLSSGGLYNEQFF; V: TRBV27; size: .; J: TRBJ2-1; D: TRBD2
DNA: TGTGCCAGCAAAGGGCAACCGCCAATGGAGACCCAGTACTTC; CDR3: CASKGQPPMETQYF; V: TRBV7-9; size: .; J: TRBJ2-5; D: .
DNA: TGTGCCAGCAGCTTTAGCGGGGGGCTGGAGACCCAGTACTTC; CDR3: CASSFSGGLETQYF; V: TRBV9; size: .; J: TRBJ2-5; D: TRBD2
DNA: TGTGCCAGCAGCAAAGGGACAGCTTTTGGCTACACCTTC; CDR3: CASSKGTAFGYTF; V: TRBV5-6; size: .; J: TRBJ1-2; D: TRBD1
DNA: TGTGCCAGCAGTTACCTCCGGCTTGGACTCGACGAGCAGTACTTC; CDR3: CASSYLRLGLDEQYF; V: TRBV6-6; size: .; J: TRBJ2-7; D: .
DNA: TGTGCCACCAGCAAGGGACTAGCGGGAGGGAGGGACACAGATACGCAGTATTTT; CDR3: CATSKGLAGGRDTDTQYF; V: TRBV15; size: .; J: TRBJ2-3; D: TRBD2
DNA: TGTGCCAGCAGCTTAGGCCCTGGGGGGCAGTATTTT; CDR3: CASSLGPGGQYF; V: TRBV11-2; size: .; J: TRBJ2-3; D: .
DNA: TGTGCCAGCAGTGAGGGACTAGTGAACACCGGGGAGCTGTTTTTT; CDR3: CASSEGLVNTGELFF; V: TRBV2; size: .; J: TRBJ2-2; D: TRBD2
DNA: TGCGCCAGCAGCTTGGGGCTAGCGGGAGGTGGTGAGCAGTTCTTC; CDR3: CASSLGLAGGGEQFF; V: TRBV5-1; size: .; J: TRBJ2-1; D: TRBD2
DNA: TGTGCCAGTAGCGGACTGGACTCTGGAAACACCATATATTTT; CDR3: CASSGLDSGNTIYF; V: TRBV13; size: .; J: TRBJ1-3; D: .
DNA: TGCGCCAGCAGCTTGATGGGGGCGGTCGGCTACGAGCAGTACTTC; CDR3: CASSLMGAVGYEQYF; V: TRBV5-1; size: .; J: TRBJ2-7; D: .
DNA: TGTGCCAGCAGCTTGGGGCAGGGCCAGCCCCAGCATTTT; CDR3: CASSLGQGQPQHF; V: TRBV5-6; size: few; J: TRBJ1-5; D: .
DNA: TGCGCCAGCAGTGACCCTGGACTAGCAAATGAGCAGTTCTTC; CDR3: CASSDPGLANEQFF; V: TRBV10-1; size: .; J: TRBJ2-1; D: TRBD2
DNA: TGTGCCAGCAGTTCGGACAGCTTTAATCAGCCCCAGCATTTT; CDR3: CASSSDSFNQPQHF; V: TRBV27; size: once; J: TRBJ1-5; D: .
DNA: TGTGCCAGCAGCGTACCGGGACTAATTCTCACAGATACGCAGTATTTT; CDR3: CASSVPGLILTDTQYF; V: TRBV5-4; size: .; J: TRBJ2-3; D: TRBD2
DNA: TGTGCCACTGGGACTAGCGGGACGATATCCTACAATGAGCAGTTCTTC; CDR3: CATGTSGTISYNEQFF; V: TRBV15; size: .; J: TRBJ2-1; D: TRBD2
DNA: TGTGCCAGCAGTTTATTAGGCAGGGGGTCCCAGTACTTC; CDR3: CASSLLGRGSQYF; V: TRBV28; size: .; J: TRBJ2-5; D: TRBD1
DNA: TGTGCCAGCAGCTTAGACGGGACAGGGACCTATGGCTACACCTTC; CDR3: CASSLDGTGTYGYTF; V: TRBV7-2; size: .; J: TRBJ1-2; D: TRBD1
DNA: TGTGCCAGCAGTTACTCGACGGGGGAGATCTACAATGAGCAGTTCTTC; CDR3: CASSYSTGEIYNEQFF; V: TRBV6-5; size: once; J: TRBJ2-1; D: .
DNA: TGTGCCAGCAGTTTGAGGGGGTTGCCCCAAGAGACCCAGTACTTC; CDR3: CASSLRGLPQETQYF; V: TRBV28; size: once; J: TRBJ2-5; D: .
DNA: TGTGCCAGCAGTGAAGTCGTTCAGGGGGCGATTGGTTCACCCCTCCACTTT; CDR3: CASSEVVQGAIGSPLHF; V: TRBV2; size: .; J: TRBJ1-6; D: TRBD1
DNA: TGTGCCAGCTTGGACAGGCACAATGAGCAGTTCTTC; CDR3: CASLDRHNEQFF; V: TRBV6-1; size: .; J: TRBJ2-1; D: TRBD1
DNA: TGTGCCGTACCTGGACAGGGGGCTTGGGACACTGAAGCTTTCTTT; CDR3: CAVPGQGAWDTEAFF; V: TRBV7-9; size: .; J: TRBJ1-1; D: TRBD1
DNA: TGTGCCAGCAGCGCCTTTAGCGGGGGGTCACGAGAGACCCAGTACTTC; CDR3: CASSAFSGGSRETQYF; V: TRBV7-9; size: .; J: TRBJ2-5; D: TRBD2
DNA: TGTGCCTGGAGCCCCTGGCAGGGGGCTAACCAGCCCCAGCATTTT; CDR3: CAWSPWQGANQPQHF; V: TRBV30; size: .; J: TRBJ1-5; D: TRBD1
DNA: TGTGCCAGCACCCACACCGGGGGCCCACACTACGAGCAGTACTTC; CDR3: CASTHTGGPHYEQYF; V: TRBV28; size: .; J: TRBJ2-7; D: .
DNA: TGTGCCAGCAGTCCGACAGGGGACCATATCTACGAGCAGTACTTC; CDR3: CASSPTGDHIYEQYF; V: TRBV7-9; size: .; J: TRBJ2-7; D: TRBD1
DNA: TGTGCCAGCAGTTATAGACAGTGGAACACTGAAGCTTTCTTT; CDR3: CASSYRQWNTEAFF; V: TRBV28; size: .; J: TRBJ1-1; D: .